This T cell receptor (beta chain) derives from a study of blood T cells in healthy people across ages. Study in general: About one barcoded beta molecule per two T cells was captured by template switching.

Of note for this clonotype: Its antigen remains unknown.

A second PCR, run for 7 to 11 cycles, used a sample-barcoded 5' primer plus a J-beta primer mix. TCRdb itself ran the 5' RACE reads through MiXCR, one entry per CDR3 protein. The profile shows hundreds of thousands of distinct CDR3 sequences, around 52% of them singletons. Total RNA extracted from each sample amounted to at least 6 micrograms. The CDR3 has 16 amino acids. Looked up from germline, CDR1 is MNHEY and CDR2 is SVGAGI. Trimming cost V 0 bases and J 6 bases, with 17 bases left between them. Study-wide findings and caveats: Long-lived donors carried more naive CD4+ cells and greater diversity than aged donors. Investigators viewed diversity estimates from one million T cells as underestimates, the study reported.

The receptor was derived from a woman of 80 years or more in good health. The chain is built from TRBV6-5 and TRBJ1-2; D is possibly TRBD1 (5 bases). The sample was blood. The CDR3 spells CASSYSWGSGGDGYTF. CDR3 in DNA: TGTGCCAGCAGTTACTCCTGGGGGAGCGGGGGGGATGGCTACACCTTC.